The 31 T cell receptor beta chains below come from one sample, sequenced in a study of blood T cell repertoires in COVID-19. Using immunoSEQ multiplex PCR, the repertoire was profiled, and TCRdb retains in-frame clones only, with some absent. This sample has 200,000 to 300,000 clones, with 87% found just once. Sequenced material: peripheral blood. The receptors originated from a man younger than 35 with active or convalescent COVID-19.

The chain is built from TRBV7-2 and TRBJ2-5; TRBD1 agrees at 9 bases. The CDR3 covers 16 residues. Germline V CDR1 and CDR2: SGHTA, FQGNSA. The trim removed 1 base at V and 5 bases at J, leaving 8 bases unmatched. The CDR3 DNA is TGTGCCAGCAGCTTAGTTCCCGGACAGGGGCGGGAGACCCAGTACTTC. It yields the protein CASSLVPGQGRETQYF. Based on the CDR3 plus reference TRBV7-2 and TRBJ2-5, the full variable domain is GAGVSQSPSNKVTEKGKDVELRCDPISGHTALYWYRQSLGQGLEFLIYFQGNSAPDKSGLPSDRFSAERTGGSVSTLTIQRTQQEDSAVYLCASSLVPGQGRETQYFGPGTRLLVL.

This clone was detected only a few times. The same CDR3 arises from other DNA sequences in this sample as well. The J gene is TRBJ2-7, the V gene TRBV3-1 (or the pseudogene TRBV3-2); no clear D. Germline V lookup: CDR1 LGHDT, CDR2 YNNKEL (reference sequence). There are 12 residues in the CDR3. V was pared by 3 bases and J by 4 bases, with 7 bases between. In DNA, the CDR3 is TGTGCCAGCAGCCAGACATCTTACGAGCAGTACTTC. Amino acids: CASSQTSYEQYF.

The V call is TRBV2, the J call TRBJ2-1; 7 positions match TRBD2. Trimming removed 10 bases from V and 3 bases from J; junction bases left unmatched: 12. Germline assignment: CDR1 SNHLY and CDR2 FYNNEI. This CDR3 is 15 amino acids long. The CDR3 reads CAIERDYQGYNEQFF. CDR3 nucleotide sequence: TGTGCCATCGAACGGGACTATCAAGGCTACAATGAGCAGTTCTTC. The variable domain in full, completed from reference TRBV2 and TRBJ2-1, reads EPEVTQTPSHQVTQMGQEVILRCVPISNHLYFYWYRQILGQKVEFLVSFYNNEISEKSEIFDDQFSVERPDGSNFTLKIRSTKLEDSAMYFCAIERDYQGYNEQFFGPGTRLTVL.

The chain employs TRBV19 and TRBJ2-1, with TRBD1 identical over 10 bases. Germline V lookup: CDR1 LNHDA, CDR2 SQIVND (reference sequence). CDR3 length: 16 residues. V shed 1 base and J 4 bases; nucleotides not matched to a gene: 4. In DNA, the CDR3 is TGTGCCAGTAGTATAGGTCGGGACAGGGGTTACAATGAGCAGTTCTTC. Amino acid sequence: CASSIGRDRGYNEQFF.

The chain is built from TRBV15 and TRBJ2-3; D perhaps matches TRBD2 (7 bases). This CDR3 is 16 amino acids long. The V end lost 0 bases, the J end lost 4 bases, and 14 bases lay between the germline ends. CDR1 is LNHNV, CDR2 YYDKDF, per germline (reference sequence). CDR3 amino acids: CATSREGGRSADTQYF. CDR3 nucleotide sequence: TGTGCCACCAGCAGAGAGGGGGGGCGCTCCGCAGATACGCAGTATTTT.

The rearrangement links TRBV5-1 to TRBJ2-1, with 16 bases identical to TRBD2. Germline loops: CDR1 SGHRS, CDR2 YFSETQ. The CDR3 spans 17 residues. J lost 9 bases, V lost 4 bases, and 10 bases had no gene match. This chain's CDR3 is CASSAGLAGGPSTEQFF. The CDR3 nucleotides read TGCGCCAGCAGCGCGGGACTAGCGGGAGGGCCTAGCACTGAGCAGTTCTTC.

V and J are TRBV6-5 and TRBJ2-1, with a weak D call TRBD2 (6 bases). This CDR3 has 12 amino acids. V lost 4 bases and J lost 13, with 14 bases in between. Per the germline V gene, CDR1 is MNHEY and CDR2 is SVGAGI. The CDR3 DNA is TGTGCCAGCAGTTCTGGAGGGACCCCCCAGTTCTTC. Its translation: CASSSGGTPQFF.

This chain links TRBV6-5 with TRBJ2-7, with 9 bases identical to TRBD2. Germline V gene lookup returns CDR1 MNHEY and CDR2 SVGAGI. J lost 0 bases, V lost 8 bases, and 5 bases had no gene match. This CDR3 comprises 14 residues. The CDR3 region is CASRLAGSSYEQYF. CDR3 sequence (DNA): TGTGCCAGCCGCCTAGCGGGGAGCTCCTACGAGCAGTACTTC.

The chain is built from TRBV2 and TRBJ1-2; 8 positions agree with TRBD1. This CDR3 contains 13 residues. CDR1 and CDR2 (germline): SNHLY, FYNNEI. V dropped 3 bases and J dropped 11; count of bases not matched to a gene: 8. As DNA, the CDR3 is TGTGCCAGCAGTGAGGGACAGGTATTCAAGTACACCTTC. This codes for CASSEGQVFKYTF.

This clone was counted a few times. V is TRBV27 and J is TRBJ1-2, with 7 bases matching TRBD1. The germline CDR1 and CDR2 sequences are MNHEY and SMNVEV (reference sequence). The CDR3 is 14 residues long. The V segment lost 3 bases and the J segment 8 bases; nucleotides outside the gene matches: 9. CDR3 in amino acids: CASSFNRGVGGYTF. CDR3 nucleotide sequence: TGTGCCAGCAGTTTCAACAGGGGAGTGGGGGGCTACACCTTC.

Of note for this clone: One junction end does not reproduce the germline sequence, and a read error may be involved. J is TRBJ1-1 and V is TRBV7-2; D not resolved. Germline V gene lookup returns CDR1 SGHTA and CDR2 FQGNSA. This CDR3 contains 13 residues. For the CDR3, the DNA is TGTGCCAGCACCTTAGATACCGGCACTGAAGCTTTCTTT. Protein product: CASTLDTGTEAFF.

This clone has just one count. The V call is TRBV27, the J call TRBJ2-5, with 12 bases matching TRBD2. Germline V gives CDR1 MNHEY, CDR2 SMNVEV (reference sequence). CDR3 length equals 17 residues. V gave up 7 bases and J gave up 2 bases; unmatched junction bases: 11. The CDR3 is CASTARGTSGRQETQYF. The DNA for the CDR3 is TGTGCCAGCACCGCCCGTGGGACTAGCGGGCGGCAAGAGACCCAGTACTTC.

This clone was observed once. This rearrangement joins TRBV27 to TRBJ1-3, with a tentative D call TRBD1 (5 bases). V lost 7 bases and J 5 bases, leaving 21 bases between the germline ends. The CDR3 is made up of 16 amino acids. The germline CDR1 and CDR2 sequences are MNHEY and SMNVEV (reference sequence). In DNA form, the CDR3 reads TGTGCCAGCATCCCCACAACAGGCGCAAGAAGAAACACCATATATTTT. Its translation: CASIPTTGARRNTIYF.

The V and J genes are TRBV27 and TRBJ2-7; 13 nucleotides agree with TRBD2. The CDR3 covers 16 residues. The germline V gene encodes CDR1 MNHEY and CDR2 SMNVEV (reference sequence). With V trimmed by 5 bases and J by 6 bases, 10 bases remained unmatched. CDR3 bases: TGTGCCAGCAGTCGTGGACTAGCGGGAGCAGAAGCCGAGCAGTACTTC. Protein: CASSRGLAGAEAEQYF.

This chain links TRBV7-2 with TRBJ1-4; a possible D gene is TRBD1 (6 bases). Per the germline V gene, CDR1 is SGHTA and CDR2 is FQGNSA. This CDR3 has 15 residues. V lost 5 bases and J 4 bases, leaving 14 bases between the germline ends. CDR3 protein: CASSAQGRNNEKLFF. The CDR3 DNA follows: TGTGCCAGCAGCGCACAGGGTCGAAATAATGAAAAACTGTTTTTT.

The V and J genes are TRBV14 and TRBJ1-1; D gene unclear. The germline CDR1 and CDR2 sequences are SGHDN and FVKESK. Trimming removed 0 bases at V and 4 bases at J, with 9 bases between. The CDR3 is 14 residues long. The CDR3 is CASSQDLRSTEAFF. Written as DNA, the CDR3 is TGTGCCAGCAGCCAAGATTTAAGGAGCACTGAAGCTTTCTTT. The whole variable domain, filled in from reference TRBV14 and TRBJ1-1, reads EAGVTQFPSHSVIEKGQTVTLRCDPISGHDNLYWYRRVMGKEIKFLLHFVKESKQDESGMPNNRFLAERTGGTYSTLKVQPAELEDSGVYFCASSQDLRSTEAFFGQGTRLTVV.

The CDR3 DNA reads TGTGCCAGCAGTCCAGACAGTGCCTACGAGCAGTACTTC. Its translation is CASSPDSAYEQYF. The gene calls are TRBV7-9 and TRBJ2-7, with D maybe TRBD1 (5 bases). V lost 6 bases, J lost 2 bases, and 11 bases lay in between. The CDR3 covers 13 residues. The germline gives CDR1 SEHNR, CDR2 FQNEAQ (reference sequence).

V gene TRBV19 combines with J gene TRBJ1-5, with 7 bases lining up with TRBD1. CDR1 is LNHDA, CDR2 SQIVND, per germline (reference sequence). The V segment lost 6 bases and the J segment 0 bases; nucleotides outside the gene matches: 17. This CDR3 is built from 19 residues. CDR3 bases: TGTGCCAGTAGAAAAGGGGGACAGTTCCGCCTGAATAGCAATCAGCCCCAGCATTTT. The encoded protein is CASRKGGQFRLNSNQPQHF.

This sequence joins TRBV24-1 and TRBJ2-1, with TRBD1 matching over 8 bases. The ends lost 1 base at V and 4 bases at J; junction bases unmatched: 14. Germline V CDR1 and CDR2: KGHDR, SFDVKD. CDR3 length: 19 amino acids. The CDR3 sequence is CATSDFGQGATLLYNEQFF. CDR3 nucleotide sequence: TGTGCCACCAGTGATTTCGGCCAGGGGGCAACGTTACTTTACAATGAGCAGTTCTTC.

V is TRBV9 and J is TRBJ2-7; possibly TRBD2 for D (6 bases). Between the trimmed V and J ends, which lost 3 bases and 9 bases, there was a span of 19 bases. The CDR3 consists of 14 residues. Germline CDR1 and CDR2: SGDLS and YYNGEE. The DNA for the CDR3 is TGTGCCAGCAGCGGAGGGCCCGACGGGAGCGGGCAGTACTTC. Translating it yields CASSGGPDGSGQYF. Drawing the rest from reference TRBV9 and TRBJ2-7, the complete variable domain is DSGVTQTPKHLITATGQRVTLRCSPRSGDLSVYWYQQSLDQGLQFLIQYYNGEERAKGNILERFSAQQFPDLHSELNLSSLELGDSALYFCASSGGPDGSGQYFGPGTRLTVT.

V and J are TRBV6-1 and TRBJ2-1, with 7 positions matching TRBD2. V lost 3 bases to trimming and J lost 10 bases; unmatched junction nucleotides: 6. This CDR3 has 13 residues. The germline V gene has CDR1 MNHNS and CDR2 SASEGT. The CDR3 reads CASSEGGGLEQFF. In nucleotides, the CDR3 is TGTGCCAGCAGTGAGGGGGGAGGGTTGGAGCAGTTCTTC.

This chain connects TRBV18 to TRBJ2-3, with D perhaps matching TRBD1 (6 bases). With 3 bases removed from V and 0 bases from J, the gap between germline ends came to 10 bases. This CDR3 has 15 residues. Germline V gene sequence: CDR1 KGHSH, CDR2 LQKENI. CDR3 coding DNA: TGTGCCAGCTCACCGTGGACAGAGAGCACAGATACGCAGTATTTT. This encodes CASSPWTESTDTQYF. The variable domain in full, with the rest retrieved from reference TRBV18 and TRBJ2-3, is NAGVMQNPRHLVRRRGQEARLRCSPMKGHSHVYWYRQLPEEGLKFMVYLQKENIIDESGMPKERFSAEFPKEGPSILRIQQVVRGDSAAYFCASSPWTESTDTQYFGPGTRLTVL.

The chain employs TRBV7-2 and TRBJ2-1, with 8 bases fitting TRBD2. V was pared by 2 bases and J by 1 base, with 4 bases of the junction left unmatched. Germline V gene data show CDR1 as SGHTA and CDR2 as FQGNSA. This CDR3 is built from 16 residues. In DNA form, the CDR3 reads TGTGCCAGCAGCTTAATAGCGGGGCTTTCCTACAATGAGCAGTTCTTC. Its protein product is CASSLIAGLSYNEQFF.

DNA for the CDR3: TGTGCCACCCCAGACTCAACTAATGAAAAACTGTTTTTT. Its protein product is CATPDSTNEKLFF. The gene calls are TRBV15 and TRBJ1-4; D gene unclear. CDR3 length: 13 residues. Trimming took 8 bases from V and 0 from J, leaving 7 bases between them. Germline lookup yields CDR1 LNHNV and CDR2 YYDKDF (reference sequence). The full variable domain, with the rest looked up from reference TRBV15 and TRBJ1-4, is DAMVIQNPRYQVTQFGKPVTLSCSQTLNHNVMYWYQQKSSQAPKLLFHYYDKDFNNEADTPDNFQSRRPNTSFCFLDIRSPGLGDTAMYLCATPDSTNEKLFFGSGTQLSVL.

The V gene is TRBV12-3 or TRBV12-4, the J gene TRBJ1-2, with D tentatively TRBD1 (5 bases). V lost 6 bases to trimming and J lost 0 bases, with 8 bases between them. The CDR3 consists of 13 residues. The CDR3 sequence is CASRPTANYGYTF. As DNA, the CDR3 is TGTGCCAGCAGACCGACAGCTAACTATGGCTACACCTTC.

This rearrangement joins TRBV7-2 to TRBJ1-2; weak D call: TRBD1 (5 bases). The CDR3 has 14 residues. Trimming stripped 5 bases from V and 5 bases from J, with 15 bases between. In germline, CDR1 is SGHTA, CDR2 FQGNSA. The CDR3 protein is CASSLGPGTYGYTF. In DNA form, the CDR3 reads TGTGCCAGCAGCCTTGGTCCAGGGACTTATGGCTACACCTTC.

This rearrangement joins TRBV6-2 or TRBV6-3 to TRBJ2-5; D is possibly TRBD1 (5 bases). The germline V and J ends were trimmed by 8 bases and 1 base, with 17 bases remaining between them. CDR1 MNHEY and CDR2 SVGEGT come from the germline V gene. The CDR3 runs 15 residues. DNA for the CDR3: TGTGCCAGCGGCCCAGCAGGGAAAGGCCAAGAGACCCAGTACTTC. As protein: CASGPAGKGQETQYF.

V and J are TRBV10-3 and TRBJ1-5; no definite D call. The CDR3 covers 17 residues. Germline V CDR1 and CDR2: ENHRY, SYGVKD. V was cut by 0 bases and J by 0 bases, with 12 bases left in between. CDR3 in amino acids: CAISESPLRSSNQPQHF. The CDR3 DNA reads as TGTGCCATCAGTGAGTCGCCATTACGGTCTAGCAATCAGCCCCAGCATTTT.

This chain uses TRBV3-1 (or the pseudogene TRBV3-2) with TRBJ2-7, with a weak D call TRBD1 (6 bases). This CDR3 region has 17 residues. Trimming pared 1 base from V and 0 bases from J, leaving 16 bases between. Germline loops: CDR1 LGHDT, CDR2 YNNKEL (reference sequence). For the CDR3, the DNA is TGTGCCAGCAGCCAAGTGGGCCTAGGACAGTTCTCCTACGAGCAGTACTTC. Protein: CASSQVGLGQFSYEQYF.

The CDR3 coding sequence is TGTGCCAGCAGCGCCCCGGGACAGGGCGTGAACACTGAAGCTTTCTTT. Translated: CASSAPGQGVNTEAFF. The chain carries TRBV9 and TRBJ1-1; 9 bases are a match to TRBD1. V shed 3 bases, J shed 0 bases, and the junction held 6 bases outside the gene matches. Germline-derived CDR1 and CDR2 are SGDLS and YYNGEE. This CDR3 contains 16 residues.

This clone was recorded once. The chain recombines TRBV7-9 with TRBJ1-4; 9 positions agree with TRBD1. V lost 1 base and J lost 8; bases outside the gene matches: 11. The CDR3 totals 17 residues. Germline-derived CDR1 and CDR2 are SEHNR and FQNEAQ (reference sequence). The CDR3 protein is CASSLGLTGGPGEKLFF. The CDR3 DNA sequence: TGTGCCAGCAGCTTAGGCCTCACAGGGGGCCCTGGAGAAAAACTGTTTTTT. The entire variable domain, with the rest obtained from reference TRBV7-9 and TRBJ1-4, is as follows: DTGVSQNPRHKITKRGQNVTFRCDPISEHNRLYWYRQTLGQGPEFLTYFQNEAQLEKSRLLSDRFSAERPKGSFSTLEIQRTEQGDSAMYLCASSLGLTGGPGEKLFFGSGTQLSVL.